The rows below give T cell receptor beta chains drawn from one sample of a study of T cell changes during pregnancy in multiple sclerosis. TCRdb's table, derived via immunoSEQ multiplex PCR, lists solely in-frame clones and lacks some. The profile shows about 59,000 clones, approximately 90% of them singletons. The starting material was peripheral blood, obtained in the second trimester of pregnancy. The receptors come from a female donor with multiple sclerosis, enrolled in a pregnancy study. The CDR3 runs from the conserved cysteine through the conserved F or W. A D gene is named only where the DNA matches it firmly. Size tells how often a clone was seen (once, few, many) or the class of an expanded clone, and some rows leave it out.

TRBV7-3	TRBJ1-1	NA	NA	CASSFLSNTEAFF	TGTGCCAGCAGCTTCCTTTCGAACACTGAAGCTTTCTTT
TRBV30	TRBJ1-2	NA	NA	CAWGAEGDGYTF	TGTGCCTGGGGTGCTGAAGGGGATGGCTACACCTTC
TRBV4-1	TRBJ1-6	NA	TRBD1	CASSQLQGDYNSPLHF	TGCGCCAGCAGCCAATTACAGGGGGACTATAATTCACCCCTCCACTTT
TRBV30	TRBJ1-2	few	NA	CAVTDYGYTF	TGTGCCGTGACAGACTATGGCTACACCTTC
TRBV6-5	TRBJ1-6	NA	NA	CASDSGEPDSPLHF	TGTGCCAGTGATTCGGGGGAACCGGATTCACCCCTCCACTTT
TRBV25-1	TRBJ1-2	NA	NA	CASSEYLWGSGYTF	TGTGCCAGCAGTGAATATTTGTGGGGCTCTGGCTACACCTTC
TRBV6-6	TRBJ2-7	NA	NA	CASRQFSCEQYF	TGTGCCAGCAGACAGTTCTCCTGCGAGCAGTACTTC
TRBV5-1	TRBJ1-4	few	TRBD1	CASSPRTGVLATNEKLFF	TGCGCCAGCAGCCCTCGGACAGGGGTTCTCGCAACTAATGAAAAACTGTTTTTT
TRBV2	TRBJ2-5	NA	TRBD1	CAITGTGRGTQYF	TGTGCCATAACCGGGACAGGGCGCGGGACCCAGTACTTC
TRBV11-2	TRBJ2-1	NA	TRBD2	CASSSRLAGGHNEQFF	TGTGCCAGCAGCTCCCGACTAGCGGGGGGGCACAATGAGCAGTTCTTC
TRBV6-6	TRBJ1-5	NA	NA	CASSPGDQPQHF	TGTGCCAGCAGCCCCGGGGATCAGCCCCAGCATTTT
TRBV6-6	TRBJ2-7	NA	TRBD2	CASLTSAGGLGEQYF	TGTGCCAGTCTTACCTCAGCGGGGGGGCTAGGGGAGCAGTACTTC
TRBV13	TRBJ2-7	NA	TRBD2	CASSFSSGGPYEQYF	TGTGCCAGCAGCTTCTCAAGCGGGGGACCCTACGAGCAGTACTTC
TRBV6-1	TRBJ1-2	few	NA	CASSEALTGAYGYTF	TGTGCCAGCAGTGAAGCGCTGACAGGAGCCTATGGCTACACCTTC
TRBV9	TRBJ2-1	once	TRBD2	CASSFSSGGARDEQFF	TGTGCCAGCAGCTTCTCTAGCGGGGGGGCCAGGGATGAGCAGTTCTTC
TRBV5-1	TRBJ1-1	NA	NA	CASSLVSTSPYTSEAFF	TGCGCCAGCAGCTTGGTGTCGACTTCCCCCTACACTTCTGAAGCTTTCTTT
TRBV30	TRBJ2-1	NA	TRBD2	CAWSRLAGLYNEQFF	TGTGCCTGGAGTAGACTAGCGGGGCTTTACAATGAGCAGTTCTTC
TRBV5-1	TRBJ2-5	NA	TRBD2	CASSWASGGAETQYF	TGCGCCAGCAGCTGGGCTAGCGGGGGGGCTGAGACCCAGTACTTC
TRBV7-2	TRBJ2-7	NA	NA	CASSLEGVYEQYF	TGTGCCAGCAGCTTAGAGGGGGTCTACGAGCAGTACTTC
TRBV11-3	TRBJ2-1	NA	TRBD2	CARWEGPSYNEQFF	TGTGCCCGGTGGGAGGGGCCCTCCTACAATGAGCAGTTCTTC
TRBV27	TRBJ2-3	once	NA	CASTPIGITDTQYF	TGTGCCAGCACTCCAATCGGGATCACAGATACGCAGTATTTT
TRBV6-1	TRBJ2-7	NA	NA	CASSDGRQAVAYEQYF	TGTGCCAGCAGTGATGGGAGACAGGCAGTCGCCTACGAGCAGTACTTC
TRBV7-2	TRBJ2-3	NA	NA	CASSAQGTDTQYF	TGTGCCAGCAGCGCACAGGGCACAGATACGCAGTATTTT
TRBV6-1	TRBJ2-2	NA	NA	CASRKGSLNTGELFF	TGTGCCAGCAGGAAGGGGTCGTTGAACACCGGGGAGCTGTTTTTT
TRBV5-5	TRBJ2-7	NA	TRBD1	CASSYSPDRETYEQYF	TGTGCCAGCAGCTATTCCCCCGACAGGGAGACCTACGAGCAGTACTTC
TRBV7-2	TRBJ1-3	few	NA	CASSFGRSGNTIYF	TGTGCCAGCAGCTTTGGCCGCTCTGGAAACACCATATATTTT
TRBV9	TRBJ1-2	NA	NA	CASSSRTHNYGYTF	TGTGCCAGCAGCTCAAGGACACACAACTATGGCTACACCTTC
TRBV12-5	TRBJ1-1	NA	TRBD1	CASGLRTGKVNTEAFF	TGTGCTAGTGGTTTAAGGACAGGGAAAGTGAACACTGAAGCTTTCTTT
TRBV19	TRBJ1-4	NA	TRBD1	CASSAVTGLREKLFF	TGTGCCAGTAGTGCAGTGACAGGGCTGCGTGAAAAACTGTTTTTT
TRBV10-3	TRBJ2-3	NA	NA	CAISDGTTATDTQYF	TGTGCCATCAGTGATGGGACAACAGCCACAGATACGCAGTATTTT
TRBV19	TRBJ1-6	NA	NA	CASSPTGVRNSPLHF	TGTGCCAGTAGTCCGACAGGAGTTCGTAACTCACCCCTCCACTTT
TRBV9	TRBJ1-1	NA	TRBD1	CASSPRDSGRLSEAFF	TGTGCCAGCAGCCCCCGGGACAGCGGCCGTTTGTCTGAAGCTTTCTTT
TRBV2	TRBJ1-6	NA	NA	CAFRQGMSSPLHF	TGTGCCTTTCGCCAGGGTATGTCTTCACCCCTCCACTTT
TRBV27	TRBJ2-7	NA	NA	CASTPTGEQYF	TGTGCCAGCACCCCAACTGGCGAGCAGTACTTC
TRBV7-2	TRBJ2-7	NA	NA	CASSLTSSEQYF	TGTGCCAGCAGCTTAACTAGCAGCGAGCAGTACTTC
TRBV15	TRBJ2-2	NA	TRBD1	CATSTRQGRWDTGELFF	TGTGCCACCAGCACCCGACAGGGTCGGTGGGACACCGGGGAGCTGTTTTTT
TRBV2	TRBJ1-6	NA	TRBD1	CASRGTGSSYNSPLHF	TGTGCCAGCAGAGGGACAGGGAGCTCCTATAATTCACCCCTCCACTTT
TRBV6-5	TRBJ1-1	NA	NA	CASSYYSNTEAFF	TGTGCCAGCAGTTACTACAGTAACACTGAAGCTTTCTTT
TRBV5-4	TRBJ2-5	NA	TRBD1	CASSWGTGDVETQYF	TGTGCCAGCAGCTGGGGGACAGGGGACGTGGAGACCCAGTACTTC
TRBV19	TRBJ1-1	NA	NA	CASTSVRDTEAFF	TGTGCCTCCACTTCAGTTCGGGACACTGAAGCTTTCTTT
TRBV2	TRBJ2-7	NA	NA	CASSDESLSEQYF	TGTGCCAGCAGTGATGAATCTCTATCCGAGCAGTACTTC
TRBV7-9	TRBJ1-2	NA	NA	CASSLGGGRANYGYTF	TGTGCCAGCAGCTTAGGTGGAGGACGAGCTAACTATGGCTACACCTTC
TRBV29-1	TRBJ2-5	NA	NA	CSVVGGEETQYF	TGCAGCGTTGTTGGGGGCGAAGAGACCCAGTACTTC
TRBV29-1	TRBJ2-3	NA	TRBD1	CSAQGSTDTQYF	TGCAGCGCACAGGGGAGCACAGATACGCAGTATTTT
TRBV7-9	TRBJ1-2	NA	TRBD1	CASGSSSGRGLGGYTF	TGTGCCAGCGGTTCTTCTTCGGGCAGGGGGCTAGGAGGCTACACCTTC
TRBV7-2	TRBJ1-2	NA	NA	CASSSMTANYGYTF	TGTGCCAGCAGCTCTATGACAGCAAACTATGGCTACACCTTC
TRBV30	TRBJ2-2	NA	NA	CAWSTGLHTGELFF	TGTGCCTGGAGTACGGGACTGCACACCGGGGAGCTGTTTTTT
TRBV9	TRBJ1-4	NA	TRBD1	CASSVWGTGRVFF	TGTGCCAGCAGCGTCTGGGGGACAGGGAGGGTGTTTTTT
TRBV4-3	TRBJ2-1	NA	TRBD2	CASSQEAGGVYNEQFF	TGCGCCAGCAGCCAAGAAGCGGGGGGGGTCTACAATGAGCAGTTCTTC
TRBV28	TRBJ1-2	NA	NA	CASSLYRTYGYTF	TGTGCCAGCAGTTTATACAGAACCTATGGCTACACCTTC
TRBV5-1	TRBJ1-2	NA	NA	CASSLLGVYGYTF	TGCGCCAGCAGCTTGTTAGGGGTTTATGGCTACACCTTC
TRBV30	TRBJ2-7	NA	NA	CAWRGGNEQYF	TGTGCCTGGAGGGGGGGAAACGAGCAGTACTTC
TRBV11-2	TRBJ2-7	NA	NA	CASSLKEGEQYF	TGTGCCAGCAGCTTAAAGGAGGGCGAGCAGTACTTC
TRBV6-5	TRBJ2-3	NA	NA	CASTSHGGDTQYF	TGTGCCAGCACCTCTCACGGCGGCGATACGCAGTATTTT
TRBV5-1	TRBJ2-3	once	NA	CASSQADTDTQYF	TGCGCCAGCAGTCAAGCGGACACAGATACGCAGTATTTT
TRBV5-4	TRBJ1-1	NA	NA	CASSWRGAGTEAFF	TGTGCCAGCAGCTGGAGGGGCGCGGGCACTGAAGCTTTCTTT